The sequence of this T cell receptor (beta chain) was determined in a study of identical twins. TCRdb re-analysed the 5' RACE reads in MiXCR, keeping a single row per CDR3 protein. The data contain around 340,000 distinct CDR3 sequences, 10% to 15% of them seen just once; the ten biggest clones take up 7.2%. This clonotype was observed at least ten times. The antigen remains undetermined. Its ends do not fully match the called genes, so a read error is possible. The CDR3 spans 20 residues. CDR1 and CDR2 from the germline V gene are SQVTM and ANQGSEA. The study's findings and limits: Model-predicted out-of-frame TCR alpha sharing fell below observed values in monozygotic twins. Those out-of-frame alpha sequences shared by twins showed an excess of low generation probability.

These same data were also listed under a study on yellow fever vaccine responses in identical twins.

V gene TRBV29-1 combines with J gene TRBJ2-3; D unresolved. Sequencing used CD8+ T cells sorted from blood. The clonotype originates from a woman aged 18-30 years in good health. This CDR3 reads CRKDEANSCRWHRNTNTQYF. The CDR3 DNA sequence: TGCAGAAAAGATGAGGCAAATTCATGCCGGTGGCACAGAAACACAAATACGCAGTATTTT.